This TCR beta chain was recovered during a study of T cells in Graves' hyperthyroidism and ophthalmopathy. Study-level points and caveats: The majority of expanded thyroid clonotypes above 0.001 also appeared in blood.

Graves' hyperthyroidism qualified as stable when ophthalmopathy did not progress within 18 months. Trimming at V came to 2 bases and at J to 3 bases, leaving 7 bases not matched to a gene. This CDR3 comprises 16 residues. Per the germline V gene, CDR1 is DFQATT and CDR2 is SNEGSKA (reference sequence). This clonotype was seen only once. What it recognizes is unknown. Template material for amplifying TCR beta CDR3 regions consisted of RNA transcripts. The primer set for the first-round RT-PCR of the TCR CDR3 was HTBI. A single record per CDR3 protein comes from TCRdb applying MiXCR to the multiplex PCR reads. Of almost 600,000 distinct CDR3 sequences in the sample, about 43% were seen once.

The source material was peripheral blood or thyroid tissue (not recorded which). The origin of this receptor is a young woman with Graves' hyperthyroidism. The genes are TRBV20-1 and TRBJ2-7; 13 bases match TRBD2. The CDR3 sequence: CSARKRTSGSGYEQYF. The CDR3 DNA is TGCAGTGCTAGAAAACGGACTAGCGGGAGCGGCTACGAGCAGTACTTC.